This TCR beta chain appears in the sequencing data of a study of blood T cell repertoires in COVID-19. The table came from immunoSEQ multiplex PCR; TCRdb's copy has only in-frame clones and leaves some out. The sample records tens of thousands of clones, less than 85% being singletons. The clonotype was recovered from a man between 60 and 75 years old with acute or convalescent COVID-19. What was sequenced was peripheral blood.

The CDR3 region is CAWSGRRANEKLFF. The CDR3 bases are TGTGCCTGGAGTGGCCGACGGGCTAATGAAAAACTGTTTTTT. The rearrangement uses TRBV30 and TRBJ1-4; D ambiguous. The germline V gene encodes CDR1 GTSNPN and CDR2 SVGIG (reference sequence). V lost 1 base and J 3 bases, leaving 9 bases between the germline ends. The CDR3 contains 14 residues.